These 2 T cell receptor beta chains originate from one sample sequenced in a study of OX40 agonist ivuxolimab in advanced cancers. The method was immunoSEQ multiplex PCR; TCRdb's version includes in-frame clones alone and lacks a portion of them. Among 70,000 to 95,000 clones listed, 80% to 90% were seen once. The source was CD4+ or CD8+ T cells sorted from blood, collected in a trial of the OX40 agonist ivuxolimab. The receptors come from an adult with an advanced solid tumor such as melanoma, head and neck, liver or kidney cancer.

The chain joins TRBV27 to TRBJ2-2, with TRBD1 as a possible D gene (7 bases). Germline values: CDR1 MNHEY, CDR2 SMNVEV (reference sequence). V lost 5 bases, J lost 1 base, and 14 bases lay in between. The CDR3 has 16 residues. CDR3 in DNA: TGTGCCAGCAGTGCGCAGGGGGGCCTGAACACCGGGGAGCTGTTTTTT. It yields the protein CASSAQGGLNTGELFF.

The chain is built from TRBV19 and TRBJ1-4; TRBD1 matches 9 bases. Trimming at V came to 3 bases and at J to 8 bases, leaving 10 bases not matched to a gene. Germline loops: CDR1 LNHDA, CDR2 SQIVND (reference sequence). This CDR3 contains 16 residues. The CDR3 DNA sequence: TGTGCCAGTAGTATTCAACCGACAGGGGGGTTGGAAAAACTGTTTTTT. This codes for CASSIQPTGGLEKLFF.